Described below is a single T cell receptor (beta chain) sequence and its context. Its antigen is unknown. PCR amplification relied on 60 Vbeta primers (plus 13 Jbeta primers). Here immunoSEQ multiplex PCR was the method, and the copy in TCRdb shows in-frame clones only, minus some. The sample has some 120,000 clones; around four fifths are singletons. V was trimmed by 3 bases and J by 6 bases, leaving 29 bases between them. Germline loops: CDR1 LGHNA, CDR2 YNFKEQ. This CDR3 has 20 residues. The data derive from a study of cytomegalovirus exposure and HLA in healthy donors. Findings and limits, study-wide: Accurate predictions that matched the HLA-A and HLA-B alleles of most subjects were reportedly made from TCR beta sequences. There were several of the most significant clusters that appeared linked to common viral pathogens in a later analysis.

Specimen: PBMCs. V usage is TRBV4-2 and J usage is TRBJ1-4; D gene ambiguous. The receptor was derived from a man aged 40-49 years in good health and CMV-seronegative. The CDR3 is CASSHPARPPEGGAYEKLFF. In nucleotides, the CDR3 is TGTGCCAGCAGCCACCCCGCGCGGCCTCCCGAGGGAGGAGCCTATGAAAAACTGTTTTTT.